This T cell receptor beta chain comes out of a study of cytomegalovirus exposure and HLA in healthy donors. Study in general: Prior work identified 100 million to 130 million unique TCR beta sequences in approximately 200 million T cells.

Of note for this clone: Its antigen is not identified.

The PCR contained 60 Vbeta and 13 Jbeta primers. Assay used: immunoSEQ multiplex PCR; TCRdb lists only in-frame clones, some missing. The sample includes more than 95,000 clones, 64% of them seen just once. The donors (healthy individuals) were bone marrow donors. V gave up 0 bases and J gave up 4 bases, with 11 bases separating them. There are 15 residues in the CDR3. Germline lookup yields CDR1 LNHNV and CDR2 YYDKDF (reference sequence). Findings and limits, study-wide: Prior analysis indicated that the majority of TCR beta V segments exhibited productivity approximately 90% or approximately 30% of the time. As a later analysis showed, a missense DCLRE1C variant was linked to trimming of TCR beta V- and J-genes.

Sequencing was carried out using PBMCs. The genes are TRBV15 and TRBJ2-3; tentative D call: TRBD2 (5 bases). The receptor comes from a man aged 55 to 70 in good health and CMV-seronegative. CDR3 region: CATSRDPTTADTQYF. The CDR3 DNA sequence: TGTGCCACCAGCAGAGATCCGACTACCGCAGATACGCAGTATTTT. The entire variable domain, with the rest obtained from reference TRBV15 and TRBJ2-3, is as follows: DAMVIQNPRYQVTQFGKPVTLSCSQTLNHNVMYWYQQKSSQAPKLLFHYYDKDFNNEADTPDNFQSRRPNTSFCFLDIRSPGLGDTAMYLCATSRDPTTADTQYFGPGTRLTVL.